The 5 T cell receptor beta chains below were found in one sample sequenced in a study of T cell responses to AZD1222 COVID-19 vaccine. Repertoires were generated with immunoSEQ multiplex PCR, while TCRdb's copy carries only in-frame clones and drops some. The sample records 95,000 to 150,000 clones, 85% to 90% being singletons. Here the sequenced sample was peripheral blood, taken on day 0 of AZD1222 vaccination. Source of these receptors: an adult in good health.

The rearrangement joins TRBV7-2 to TRBJ1-6, with TRBD1 as a possible D gene (6 bases). CDR1 and CDR2 (germline): SGHTA, FQGNSA. V lost 7 bases and J 6 bases, leaving 13 bases between the germline ends. The CDR3 consists of 14 residues. The DNA for the CDR3 is TGTGCCAGCACGAAGGGGGTTTTTAATTCACCCCTCCACTTT. Its translation is CASTKGVFNSPLHF.

The chain joins TRBV9 to TRBJ1-2; unclear D gene. The CDR3 runs to 14 residues. Germline V gene data show CDR1 as SGDLS and CDR2 as YYNGEE. V was clipped by 0 bases and J by 4 bases, with 10 bases between them. CDR3 amino acids: CASSVETGSYGYTF. The CDR3, as DNA: TGTGCCAGCAGCGTAGAGACGGGATCCTATGGCTACACCTTC.

The chain carries TRBV7-8 and TRBJ2-2; the D gene is possibly TRBD2 (6 bases). In germline, CDR1 is SGHVS, CDR2 FQNEAQ. Trimming took 8 bases from V and 1 from J, leaving 17 bases between them. The CDR3 sequence is 16 residues long. CDR3: CASPSVAALNTGELFF. Written as DNA, the CDR3 is TGTGCCAGCCCCTCTGTAGCGGCCTTGAACACCGGGGAGCTGTTTTTT.

The rearrangement links TRBV5-1 to TRBJ2-1; 9 positions agree with TRBD2. Germline V lookup: CDR1 SGHRS, CDR2 YFSETQ. This CDR3 has 14 amino acids. Trimming took 6 bases from V and 5 from J; bases not matched to a gene: 6. The CDR3 sequence is CASKTSGLNNEQFF. CDR3 in DNA: TGCGCCAGCAAAACTAGCGGGTTGAACAATGAGCAGTTCTTC.

The chain couples TRBV5-4 to TRBJ2-2; the D gene could be TRBD1 or TRBD2 (5 bases each). Germline CDR1 reads SGHNT; CDR2 reads YYREEE (reference sequence). CDR3 length: 15 residues. V lost 2 bases to trimming and J lost 6 bases, with 14 bases between them. The CDR3 loop reads CASSLGTTTPGELFF. CDR3 DNA: TGTGCCAGCAGCTTAGGGACCACCACCCCCGGGGAGCTGTTTTTT.